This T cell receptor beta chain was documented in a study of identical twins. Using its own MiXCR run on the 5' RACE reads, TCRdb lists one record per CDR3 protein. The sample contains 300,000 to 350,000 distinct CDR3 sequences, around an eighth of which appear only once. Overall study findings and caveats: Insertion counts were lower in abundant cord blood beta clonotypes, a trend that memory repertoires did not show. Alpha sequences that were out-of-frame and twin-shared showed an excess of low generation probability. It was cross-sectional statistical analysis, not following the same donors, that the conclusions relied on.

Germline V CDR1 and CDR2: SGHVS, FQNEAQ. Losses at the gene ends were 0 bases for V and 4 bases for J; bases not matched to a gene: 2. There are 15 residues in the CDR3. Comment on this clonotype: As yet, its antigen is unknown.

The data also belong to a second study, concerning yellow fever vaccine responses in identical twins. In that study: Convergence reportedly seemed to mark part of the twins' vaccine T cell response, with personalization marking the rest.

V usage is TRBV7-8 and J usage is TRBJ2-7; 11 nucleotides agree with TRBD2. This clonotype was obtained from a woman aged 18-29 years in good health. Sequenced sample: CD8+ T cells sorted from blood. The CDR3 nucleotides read TGTGCCAGCAGCTTAGCACCTAGCGGGGGGTACGAGCAGTACGTC. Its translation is CASSLAPSGGYEQYV.